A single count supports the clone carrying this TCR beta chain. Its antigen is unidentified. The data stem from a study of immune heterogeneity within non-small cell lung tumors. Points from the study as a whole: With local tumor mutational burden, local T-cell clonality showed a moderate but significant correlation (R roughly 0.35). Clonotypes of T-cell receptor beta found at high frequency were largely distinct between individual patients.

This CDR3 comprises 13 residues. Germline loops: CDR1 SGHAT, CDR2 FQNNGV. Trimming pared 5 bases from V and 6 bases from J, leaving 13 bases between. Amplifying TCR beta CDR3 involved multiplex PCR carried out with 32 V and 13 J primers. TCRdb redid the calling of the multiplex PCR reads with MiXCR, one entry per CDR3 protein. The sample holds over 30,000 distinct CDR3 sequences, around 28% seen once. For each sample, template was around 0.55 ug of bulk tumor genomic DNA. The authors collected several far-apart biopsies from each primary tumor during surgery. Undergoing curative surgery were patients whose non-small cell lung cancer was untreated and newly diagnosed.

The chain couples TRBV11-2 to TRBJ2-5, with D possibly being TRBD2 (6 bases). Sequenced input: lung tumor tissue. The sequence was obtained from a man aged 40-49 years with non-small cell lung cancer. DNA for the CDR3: TGTGCCAGCAGCCTAGGAGGGAGCCAGACCCAGTACTTC. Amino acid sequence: CASSLGGSQTQYF.